The present T cell receptor beta chain was sequenced within a study of blood T cell repertoires in COVID-19 (TCRdb year 2020). Notes on the research overall: Samples from collaborators originated in the United States, Italy and Spain and spanned both the acute and convalescent phases of COVID-19. The prospective study material was composed of cDNA or gDNA derived from T cells, B-cell-depleted T cells, or PBMCs. Subjects who had been exposed to COVID-19, were actively infected with it, or had recovered from it provided the deeply sampled blood TCRbeta repertoires that made up the dataset. The repertoires were released in a freely available public database intended as a resource for research on the immune response to SARS-CoV-2. The samples were drawn from two sources: the first 160 participants of the ongoing ImmuneRACE study, and 1,000 to 1,500 subjects contributed by 6 global collaborators. Nearly every sample came with metadata listing a de-identified subject ID, COVID-19 status, age in years and sex. Where HLA class I and class II types were available, the types were taken from metadata supplied by the sample provider, not from assay-based typing.

Turning to this clone: What this receptor recognizes is not known. Base qualities are not recorded, but no much larger clone differs from it by a single base.

TCRbeta CDR3 regions were amplified from genomic DNA by means of the immunoSEQ Assay, a bias-controlled multiplex PCR. For the original study's pipeline: Nucleated cell counts per sample were estimated from amplification of reference gene primers within the assay. To quantify the absolute abundance of each unique TCRbeta CDR3 rearrangement, sequence reads were collapsed and filtered. For each sample, productive Simpson clonality was calculated as the square root of Simpson's diversity index across productive rearrangements. In TCRdb, the immuneACCESS table is reduced to in-frame sequences with V and J assigned. These tables do not hold every clone; where another copy was compared, an unresolved V gene accounts for under half, and the others remain unexplained. The DNA was the basis for D and trimming; V, J and clone size are from that table. This sample comprises approximately 280,000 clones, approximately 92% of them detected only once. The ten biggest clones cover about 7% of the sample.

Study-wide conclusions, independent of this receptor: The quantity of clinical and demographic metadata differed by source and by participant and was supplied without curation.

V lost 4 bases and J lost 0 bases; the stretch between them is 4 bases long. The CDR1 and CDR2 encoded by the germline V gene are MNHEY and SVGAGI. The CDR3 holds 12 amino acids from the cysteine to the phenylalanine. Left in the record is the CDR3 DNA by itself, 36 bases read in frame from the first base. One collaborating source in Seattle enrolled patients while the patients were actively infected and followed the patients over time throughout the course of disease. Whole blood was collected in K2EDTA tubes by collaborating institutions according to the institutions' own protocols. For TCRbeta analysis, collaborator samples were shipped as frozen whole blood, as isolated PBMCs, or as DNA extracted from either sample type.

Here the chain combines TRBV6-5 and TRBJ2-7, with the D gene not confidently named. This TCR was recovered from a woman between 25 and 40 years old with COVID-19, enrolled during active disease. The sequenced material came from peripheral blood. The CDR3 is CASSSSSYEQYF. Read as DNA, the sequence is TGTGCCAGCAGTTCCAGCTCCTACGAGCAGTACTTC.